The clone carrying this T cell receptor beta chain counts as medium-sized (0.01 to 0.1%). Germline V gene lookup returns CDR1 SGHTA and CDR2 FQGNSA. The CDR3 totals 14 residues. J gave up 7 bases and V 3 bases, and 5 bases lay outside the gene matches. These data belong to a study of patients and donors after allogeneic stem cell transplantation. Using its own MiXCR run on the RT-PCR reads, TCRdb lists one record per CDR3 protein. The sample holds 2,700 or so distinct CDR3 sequences, 4.5% to 5.5% seen once. Sequencing was performed on blood, either unsorted or a sorted T cell fraction (not recorded which). The origin of this receptor is a human donor who was either an allogeneic HSCT recipient or a stem cell or donor lymphocyte infusion donor (not recorded which). It is not recorded whose cells these are; they may come from a transplant donor. The V call is TRBV7-2, the J call TRBJ2-1, with 8 bases fitting TRBD1. CDR3 loop: CASSFDRGGNEQFF. In nucleotides, the CDR3 is TGTGCCAGCAGCTTCGACAGGGGTGGGAATGAGCAGTTCTTC.